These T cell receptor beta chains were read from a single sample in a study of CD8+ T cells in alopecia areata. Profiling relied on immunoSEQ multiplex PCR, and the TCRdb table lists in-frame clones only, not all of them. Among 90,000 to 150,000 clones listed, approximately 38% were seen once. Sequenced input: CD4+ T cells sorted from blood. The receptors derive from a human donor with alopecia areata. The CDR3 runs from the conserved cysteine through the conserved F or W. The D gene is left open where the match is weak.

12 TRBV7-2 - CASSFRPGEQFF
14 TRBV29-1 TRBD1 CSVGGQGNNNEQFF
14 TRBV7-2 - CASSPTRQPDTQYF
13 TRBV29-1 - CSVVGPLNTEAFF
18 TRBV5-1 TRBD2 CASSLRSSLAGASYEQYF
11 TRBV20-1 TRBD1 CSATDRVEAFF
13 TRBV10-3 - CAASGLPTYEQYF
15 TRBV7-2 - CACRGGSGALNEQFF
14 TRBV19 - CASTYQGGTGELFF
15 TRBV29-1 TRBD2 CSVDTLGLAGGEQFF
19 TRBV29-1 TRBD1 CSVEVGQGVVRGPFGELFF
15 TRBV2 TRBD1 CASSSQGTSNQPQHF
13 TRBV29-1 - CSVPNRDEGTYTF
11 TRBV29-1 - CSVSGTYEQYF
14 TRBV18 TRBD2 CASSPGTSGETQYF
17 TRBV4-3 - CASSQELQQRANYGYTF
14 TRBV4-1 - CASSQDPTGNIQYF
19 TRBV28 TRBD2 CASSLGSWTSGIGTDTQYF
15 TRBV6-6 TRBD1 CASSGTGYSNQPQHF
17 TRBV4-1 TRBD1 CASSQELGRGRGNEQFF
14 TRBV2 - CASSEEYSSYEQYF
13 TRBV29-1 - CSVALRVNTEAFF
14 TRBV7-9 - CASSFSVSNQPQHF
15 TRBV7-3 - CASSRYSDSSYEQYF
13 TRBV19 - CAGYRDGMDEQYF
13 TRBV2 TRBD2 CASGVSGESEQYF
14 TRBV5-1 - CASSLDRATGELFF
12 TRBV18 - CASSPRSETQYF
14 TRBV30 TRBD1 CAWMGGQGAREQYF
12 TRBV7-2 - CASSLGDYGYTF
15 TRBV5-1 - CASSLGTLGTSEAFF
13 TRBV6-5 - CASRDGYNSPLHF
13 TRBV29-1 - CSVAAEYNSPLHF
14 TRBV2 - CASRKIDRSYEQYF
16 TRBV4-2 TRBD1 CASSQGDRGNTGELFF
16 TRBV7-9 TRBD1 CASSTWTGVLYNEQFF
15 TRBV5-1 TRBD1 CASSPGGQGGHEQYF
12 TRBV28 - CASTGVDNGYTF
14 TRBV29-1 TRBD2 CSVGKAGGNNEQFF
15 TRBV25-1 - CASLPALGGGNEQFF
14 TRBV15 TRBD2 CATSTIAGQYEQYF
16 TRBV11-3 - CASSLDGREGNTEAFF
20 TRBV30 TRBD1 CAWSGGKTGVPSSGANVLTF
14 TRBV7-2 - CASSPWTGTDTQYF
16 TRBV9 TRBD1 CASSPTDRANTGELFF